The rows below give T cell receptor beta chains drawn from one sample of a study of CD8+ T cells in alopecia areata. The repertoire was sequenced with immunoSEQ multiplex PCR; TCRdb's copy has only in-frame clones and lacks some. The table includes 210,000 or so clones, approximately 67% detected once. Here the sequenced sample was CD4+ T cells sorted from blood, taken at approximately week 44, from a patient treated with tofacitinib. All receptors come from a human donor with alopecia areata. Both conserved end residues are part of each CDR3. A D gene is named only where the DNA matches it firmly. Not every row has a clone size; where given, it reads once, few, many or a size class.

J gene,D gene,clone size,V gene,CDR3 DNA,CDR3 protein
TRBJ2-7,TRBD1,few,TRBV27,TGTGCCAGCAGTTCCGGACAGGGAAGGGCCTACGAGCAGTACTTC,CASSSGQGRAYEQYF
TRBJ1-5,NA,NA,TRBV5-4,TGTGCCAGCAGCTTGGAAGGGCGGGATCAGCCCCAGCATTTT,CASSLEGRDQPQHF
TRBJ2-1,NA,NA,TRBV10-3,TGTGCCATCGGGGCGGTCGACGTGGATGAGCAGTTCTTC,CAIGAVDVDEQFF
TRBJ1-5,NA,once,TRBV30,TGTGCCTGGACCCCCTCATGGGGATTTAGCAATCAGCCCCAGCATTTT,CAWTPSWGFSNQPQHF
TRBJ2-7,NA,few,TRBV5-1,TGCGCCAGCAGCCCCGGGACCGGATGGTACGAGCAGTACTTC,CASSPGTGWYEQYF
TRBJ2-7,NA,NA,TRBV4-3,TGCGCCAGCAGCCAAGGACATGGAAACTCCTACGAGCAGTACTTC,CASSQGHGNSYEQYF
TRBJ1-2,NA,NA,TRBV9,TGTGCCAGCAGCGGGGCAGGGACCGGAGGTGGCTACACCTTC,CASSGAGTGGGYTF
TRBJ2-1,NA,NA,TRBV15,TGTGCCACCAGCAGAGCAGGGGGGGGCCCGTACAATGAGCAGTTCTTC,CATSRAGGGPYNEQFF
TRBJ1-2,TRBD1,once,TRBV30,TGTGCCTGCGGACAGGGTTTGGGCTACACCTTC,CACGQGLGYTF
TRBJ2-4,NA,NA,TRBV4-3,TGCGCCAGCAGCCAAGATTTGGGGAAGGCCAAAAACATTCAGTACTTC,CASSQDLGKAKNIQYF
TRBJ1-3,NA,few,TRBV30,TGTGCCTGGATGAGAGGAAACACCATATATTTT,CAWMRGNTIYF
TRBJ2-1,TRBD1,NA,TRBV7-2,TGTGCCAGCAGCTCCCACCGACAGGGGACTGAGCAGTTCTTC,CASSSHRQGTEQFF
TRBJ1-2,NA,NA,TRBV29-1,TGCAGCGTTGATTGGGCAGGAAGAGGCTATGGCTACACCTTC,CSVDWAGRGYGYTF
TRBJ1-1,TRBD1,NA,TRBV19,TGTGCCAGTACTTATATAGGGGGCTTAAAGGTGGCTTTCTTT,CASTYIGGLKVAFF
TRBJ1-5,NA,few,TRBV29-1,TGCAGCGTTGGCGGAGGCCGGGATCAGCCCCAGCATTTT,CSVGGGRDQPQHF
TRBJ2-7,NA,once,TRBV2,TGTGCCAGCAAAGCAGGGCTACAAGAGCAGTACTTC,CASKAGLQEQYF
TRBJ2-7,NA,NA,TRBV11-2,TGTGCCAGCAGCTCCTCCTACGAGCAGTACTTC,CASSSSYEQYF
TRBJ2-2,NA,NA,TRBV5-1,TGCGCCAGCAGCTTGGATGGGGGCAGCACCGGGGAGCTGTTTTTT,CASSLDGGSTGELFF
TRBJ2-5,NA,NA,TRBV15,TGTGCCACCAGCGAAGGACTGCCCGCGGAGACCCAGTACTTC,CATSEGLPAETQYF
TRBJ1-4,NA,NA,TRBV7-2,TGTGCCAGCAGCCGGGACGGTACGGAAAAACTGTTTTTT,CASSRDGTEKLFF
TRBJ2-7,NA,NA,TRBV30,TGTGCCTGGTCGTCAATGAGCTACGAGCAGTACTTC,CAWSSMSYEQYF
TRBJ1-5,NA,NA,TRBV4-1,TGCGCCAGCAGCCAAGTACTTGCAGGTGGGAGGAATCAGCCCCAGCATTTT,CASSQVLAGGRNQPQHF
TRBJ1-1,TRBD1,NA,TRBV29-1,TGCAGCGTGGCGACAGGGACGAACACTGAAGCTTTCTTT,CSVATGTNTEAFF
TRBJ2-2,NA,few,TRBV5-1,TGCGCCACCTCCATCGGGGTGAACACCGGGGAGCTGTTTTTT,CATSIGVNTGELFF
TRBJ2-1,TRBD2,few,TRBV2,TGTGCCAGCAGTGGTCTAGCGGGGGGGCGGAGTGAGCAGTTCTTC,CASSGLAGGRSEQFF
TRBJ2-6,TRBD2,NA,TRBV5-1,TGCGCCAGCAGCCGCGGACTAGCGGGGGGCTCTGGGGCCAACGTCCTGACTTTC,CASSRGLAGGSGANVLTF
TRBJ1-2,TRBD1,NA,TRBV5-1,TGCGCCAGCAGCCCCGCAGGGGGCGGGAGTTATGGCTACACCTTC,CASSPAGGGSYGYTF
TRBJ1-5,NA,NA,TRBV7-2,TGTGCCAGCAGCCCCCGCCGTGGGTGGGATCAGCCCCAGCATTTT,CASSPRRGWDQPQHF
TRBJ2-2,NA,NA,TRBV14,TGTGCCAGCAGCCCATGGTGGGCCGGGGAGCTGTTTTTT,CASSPWWAGELFF
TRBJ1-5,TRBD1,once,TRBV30,TGTGCCTGGAGGAAATCAGGGGGAAATCAGCCCCAGCATTTT,CAWRKSGGNQPQHF
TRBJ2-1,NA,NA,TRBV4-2,TGTGCCAGCAGCCAAGATACCGTTAATGAGCAGTTCTTC,CASSQDTVNEQFF
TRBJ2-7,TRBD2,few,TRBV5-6,TGTGCCAGCACTTCTAGCGGGGGATGGTACGAGCAGTACTTC,CASTSSGGWYEQYF
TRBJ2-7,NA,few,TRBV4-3,TGCGCCAGCAGCCAAGAGTCCAGGGGGGCCTACGAGCAGTACTTC,CASSQESRGAYEQYF
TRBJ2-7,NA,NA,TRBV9,TGTGCCAGCAGCCAGGGCAGTACCTACGAGCAGTACTTC,CASSQGSTYEQYF
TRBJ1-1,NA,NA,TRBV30,TGTGCCTGGAGTGCGGGCCTGGCTGGGACTGAAGCTTTCTTT,CAWSAGLAGTEAFF
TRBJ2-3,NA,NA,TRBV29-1,TGCAGCGTCGAAAACAGGGTCCCCACGCAGTATTTT,CSVENRVPTQYF
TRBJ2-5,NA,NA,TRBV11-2,TGTGCCAGCAGCAACACCCGGGGAGAGACCCAGTACTTC,CASSNTRGETQYF
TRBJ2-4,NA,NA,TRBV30,TGTGCCTGGAGTCAGCAACAGGGTGGTACAAACAATCAGTACTTC,CAWSQQQGGTNNQYF
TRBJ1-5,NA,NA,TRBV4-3,TGCGCCAGCAGCCAAGGGGTTTTTAGCAATCAGCCCCAGCATTTT,CASSQGVFSNQPQHF
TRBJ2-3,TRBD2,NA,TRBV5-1,TGCGCCAGCAGCCCCGGGACTAGCGGGGCCACAGATACGCAGTATTTT,CASSPGTSGATDTQYF
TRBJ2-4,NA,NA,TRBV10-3,TGTGCCATCAGTGAAGGGTTTAGGATTCAGTACTTC,CAISEGFRIQYF
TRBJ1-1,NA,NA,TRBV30,TGTGCCTACAGTGGGGTGAACACTGAAGCTTTCTTT,CAYSGVNTEAFF
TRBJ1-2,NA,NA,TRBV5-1,TGCGCCAGCAGCAGGTTAAGGCCTGAGGGTGGCTACACCTTC,CASSRLRPEGGYTF
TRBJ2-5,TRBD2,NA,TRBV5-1,TGCGCCAGCAGAGAGACTAGCAACCAAGAGACCCAGTACTTC,CASRETSNQETQYF
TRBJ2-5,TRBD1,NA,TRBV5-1,TGCGCCAGCAGGTCGGGGACAGCCGGCGAGACCCAGTACTTC,CASRSGTAGETQYF
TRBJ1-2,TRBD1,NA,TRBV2,TGTGCCAGCAGTGAAGTGGGACAGGGGAATTACGGCTACACCTTC,CASSEVGQGNYGYTF
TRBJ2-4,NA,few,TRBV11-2,TGTGCCAGCAGCTTAGAGCAACAGGGAAACATTCAGTACTTC,CASSLEQQGNIQYF
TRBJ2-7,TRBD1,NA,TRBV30,TGTGCCTGGAGCCTGCGGGACAGGGTACACTACGAGCAGTACTTC,CAWSLRDRVHYEQYF
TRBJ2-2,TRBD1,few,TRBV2,TGTGCCAGCAGTACTCGGGACAGGGGCGTCGCCGGGGAGCTGTTTTTT,CASSTRDRGVAGELFF
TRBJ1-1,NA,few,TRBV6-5,TGTGCCAGCAGTTACCGGGGTTTAGGGGACACTGAAGCTTTCTTT,CASSYRGLGDTEAFF
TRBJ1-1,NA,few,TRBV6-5,TGTGCCAGCAGTTCACCTAGAGTTACTGAAGCTTTCTTT,CASSSPRVTEAFF
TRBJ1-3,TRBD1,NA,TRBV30,TGTGCCTGGGGGACAGGGGCTGGAAACACCATATATTTT,CAWGTGAGNTIYF
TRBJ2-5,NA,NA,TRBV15,TGTGCCACCAGCAGAGATCTGGGGGGCGGCCAAGAGACCCAGTACTTC,CATSRDLGGGQETQYF